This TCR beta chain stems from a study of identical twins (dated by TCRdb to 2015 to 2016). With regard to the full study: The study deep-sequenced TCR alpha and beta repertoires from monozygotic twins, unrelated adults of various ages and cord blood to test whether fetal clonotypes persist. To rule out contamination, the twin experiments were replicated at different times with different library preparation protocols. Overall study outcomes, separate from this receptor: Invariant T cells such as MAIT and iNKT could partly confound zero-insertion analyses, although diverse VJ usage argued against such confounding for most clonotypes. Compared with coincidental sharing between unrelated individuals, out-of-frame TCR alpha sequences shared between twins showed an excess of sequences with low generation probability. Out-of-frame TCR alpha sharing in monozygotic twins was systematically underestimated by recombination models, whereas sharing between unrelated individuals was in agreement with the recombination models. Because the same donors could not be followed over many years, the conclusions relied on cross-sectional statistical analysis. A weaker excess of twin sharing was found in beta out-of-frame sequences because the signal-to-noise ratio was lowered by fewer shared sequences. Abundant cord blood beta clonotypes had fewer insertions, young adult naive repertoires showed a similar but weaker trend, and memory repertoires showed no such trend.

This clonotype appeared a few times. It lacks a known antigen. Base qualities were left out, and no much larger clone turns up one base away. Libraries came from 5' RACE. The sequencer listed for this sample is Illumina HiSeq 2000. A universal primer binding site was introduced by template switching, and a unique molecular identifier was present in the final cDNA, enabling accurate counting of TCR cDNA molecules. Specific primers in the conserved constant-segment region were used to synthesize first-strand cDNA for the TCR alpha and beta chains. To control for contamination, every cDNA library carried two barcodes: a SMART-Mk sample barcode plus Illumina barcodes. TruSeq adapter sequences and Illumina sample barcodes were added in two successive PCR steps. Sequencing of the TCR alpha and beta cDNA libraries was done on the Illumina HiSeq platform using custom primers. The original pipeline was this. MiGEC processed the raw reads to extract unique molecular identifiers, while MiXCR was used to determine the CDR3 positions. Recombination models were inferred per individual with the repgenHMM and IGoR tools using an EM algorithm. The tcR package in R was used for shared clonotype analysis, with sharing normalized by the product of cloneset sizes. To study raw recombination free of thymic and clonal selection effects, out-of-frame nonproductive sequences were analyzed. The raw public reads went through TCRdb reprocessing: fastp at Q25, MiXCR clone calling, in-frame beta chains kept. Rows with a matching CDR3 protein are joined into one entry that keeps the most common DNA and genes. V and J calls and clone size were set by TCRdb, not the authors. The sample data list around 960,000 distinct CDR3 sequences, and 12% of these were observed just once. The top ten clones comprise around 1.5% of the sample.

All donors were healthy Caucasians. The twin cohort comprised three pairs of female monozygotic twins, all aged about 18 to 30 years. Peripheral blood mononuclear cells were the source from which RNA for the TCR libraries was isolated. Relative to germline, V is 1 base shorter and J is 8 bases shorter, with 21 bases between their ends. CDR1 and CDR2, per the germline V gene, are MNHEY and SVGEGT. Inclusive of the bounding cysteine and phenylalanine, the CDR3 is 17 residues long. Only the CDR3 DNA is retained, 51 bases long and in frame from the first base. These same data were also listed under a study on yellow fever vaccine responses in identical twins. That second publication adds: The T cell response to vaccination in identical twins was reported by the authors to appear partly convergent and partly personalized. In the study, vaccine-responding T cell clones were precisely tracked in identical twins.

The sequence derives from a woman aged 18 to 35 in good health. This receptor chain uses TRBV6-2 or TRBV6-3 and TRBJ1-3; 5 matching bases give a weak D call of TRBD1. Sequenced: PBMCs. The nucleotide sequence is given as TGTGCCAGCAGTTACTTCCCAGGGTTTTGGCCGCTGGACACCATATATTTT. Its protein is CASSYFPGFWPLDTIYF.